This entry lists 30 T cell receptor beta chains sequenced from one sample in a study of vaccination and CD4 T cells after COVID-19. Treatment here: roughly ten-day PBMC culture with coronavirus spike peptide pools or control peptides (ViraFEST assay). The collection of CD4+ T cells from the unexposed donor took place before the COVID-19 pandemic (2011-2018). For these TCRs, the target antigens are not known. With the Oncomine TCR Beta short-read assay, DNA from cultured CD4+ T cells was sequenced. The template was genomic DNA from cultured CD4+ T cells. MiXCR was run by TCRdb on the PCR reads, yielding one entry per CDR3 protein. The sample includes 9,900 or so distinct CDR3 sequences, about 30% seen only once; the top ten take about 15%. Sample: CD4+ T cells from blood, cultured in vitro. These receptors all come from a human donor in good health.

This CDR3 is CASSPSGRETEAFF. Written as DNA, the CDR3 is TGTGCCAGCAGTCCTTCAGGGCGAGAAACTGAAGCTTTCTTT. The chain recombines TRBV9 with TRBJ1-1; D perhaps matches TRBD1 (5 bases). Deletions cut 5 bases from V and 5 bases from J, with 16 bases between. This CDR3 has 14 amino acids. Germline lookup yields CDR1 SGDLS and CDR2 YYNGEE. The full variable domain, with the rest looked up from reference TRBV9 and TRBJ1-1, is DSGVTQTPKHLITATGQRVTLRCSPRSGDLSVYWYQQSLDQGLQFLIQYYNGEERAKGNILERFSAQQFPDLHSELNLSSLELGDSALYFCASSPSGRETEAFFGQGTRLTVV.

The chain has TRBV7-2 and TRBJ1-2, with a tentative D call TRBD1 (5 bases). The CDR3 spans 15 residues. The germline V and J ends were trimmed by 1 base and 2 bases, with 11 bases remaining between them. The germline CDR1 and CDR2 sequences are SGHTA and FQGNSA. DNA for the CDR3: TGTGCCAGCAGCTTAGATGGGGCAGCAAACTATGGCTACACCTTC. Amino acid sequence: CASSLDGAANYGYTF.

This clonotype was counted only a few times. The gene calls are TRBV7-2 and TRBJ1-6, with D unclear. Per germline, CDR1 SGHTA and CDR2 FQGNSA. Trimming took off 1 base at V and 2 bases at J, with 6 bases between the two ends. The CDR3 is made up of 15 amino acids. The CDR3 here is CASSLDLPYNSPLHF. The CDR3 DNA sequence: TGTGCCAGCAGCTTAGACTTACCCTATAATTCACCCCTCCACTTT.

This sequence joins TRBV28 and TRBJ1-1, with unresolved D. Germline loops: CDR1 MDHEN, CDR2 SYDVKM. The CDR3 has 15 amino acids. The V and J ends lost 3 bases and 10 bases respectively, with 21 bases between them. The CDR3 DNA reads TGTGCCAGCAGTTTGCCCGCCCCGACGGTGCTGGGAGCTTTCTTT. Its translation: CASSLPAPTVLGAFF. The whole variable domain, filled in from reference TRBV28 and TRBJ1-1, reads DVKVTQSSRYLVKRTGEKVFLECVQDMDHENMFWYRQDPGLGLRLIYFSYDVKMKEKGDIPEGYSVSREKKERFSLILESASTNQTSMYLCASSLPAPTVLGAFFGQGTRLTVV.

This clonotype was found a few times. CDR3 nucleotides: TGTGCCAGTACCGCCGCGGGACAGGGATGGGGGGGCTACACCTTC. Protein sequence: CASTAAGQGWGGYTF. V is TRBV19 and J is TRBJ1-2, with 9 bases aligning to TRBD1. This CDR3 has 15 amino acids. The germline V gene has CDR1 LNHDA and CDR2 SQIVND (reference sequence). The trim removed 7 bases at V and 8 bases at J, leaving 14 bases unmatched.

There are a few counts of this clonotype. The chain is built from TRBV6-1 and TRBJ2-2; a weak D match, TRBD2 (5 bases). This CDR3 is built from 14 residues. Germline CDR1 and CDR2: MNHNS and SASEGT. Trimming took off 8 bases at V and 0 bases at J, with 10 bases between the two ends. The CDR3, as DNA: TGTGCCAGCCAACTAGTCTCGAACACCGGGGAGCTGTTTTTT. Its protein product is CASQLVSNTGELFF.

V gene TRBV19 combines with J gene TRBJ2-7; a weak D match, TRBD2 (6 bases). The germline V gene encodes CDR1 LNHDA and CDR2 SQIVND (reference sequence). The V and J ends lost 9 bases and 4 bases respectively, with 25 bases between them. This CDR3 is 16 amino acids long. The CDR3 DNA follows: TGTGCCAGCTCCCGCGTGGGGGGTAGCTCTGGGTACGAGCAGTACTTC. This encodes CASSRVGGSSGYEQYF.

The chain couples TRBV20-1 to TRBJ2-1; the match to TRBD2 covers 10 bases. J lost 8 bases, V lost 1 base, and 5 bases had no gene match. CDR1 and CDR2 from the germline V gene are DFQATT and SNEGSKA (reference sequence). The CDR3 spans 14 residues. CDR3 residues: CSARALAGLDEQFF. In DNA, the CDR3 is TGCAGTGCTAGAGCACTAGCGGGACTCGATGAGCAGTTCTTC.

This clonotype was seen a handful of times. The chain recombines TRBV6-2 or TRBV6-3 with TRBJ1-2; D is uncertain. Between the trimmed V and J ends, which lost 5 bases and 2 bases, there was a span of 9 bases. The CDR3 length is 13 residues. Germline V lookup: CDR1 MNHEY, CDR2 SVGEGT. CDR3 sequence (DNA): TGTGCCAGCAGTACACACAGAAACTATGGCTACACCTTC. Its protein product is CASSTHRNYGYTF.

V gene TRBV6-2 or TRBV6-3 combines with J gene TRBJ2-5; D might be TRBD2 (6 bases). Trimming took off 0 bases at V and 4 bases at J, with 9 bases between the two ends. CDR3 length equals 14 residues. Germline V gives CDR1 MNHEY, CDR2 SVGEGT. In DNA form, the CDR3 reads TGTGCCAGCAGTTACTCCTGGGGAGGAGAGACCCAGTACTTC. Translating it yields CASSYSWGGETQYF.

This clonotype was seen a handful of times. This sequence joins TRBV27 and TRBJ1-5; D is possibly TRBD1 (5 bases). Trimming left V 7 bases short and J 6 bases short, with 19 bases between. The CDR3 covers 15 residues. In germline, CDR1 is MNHEY, CDR2 SMNVEV (reference sequence). As DNA, the CDR3 is TGTGCCAGCACCCAATGGTGGGGGTTGGTTCAGCCCCAGCATTTT. Translating it yields CASTQWWGLVQPQHF.

There are a few counts of this clonotype. This sequence joins TRBV19 and TRBJ1-2; D remains ambiguous. Germline CDR1 is LNHDA and CDR2 is SQIVND (reference sequence). There are 12 residues in the CDR3. Trimming removed 4 bases from V and 8 bases from J, with 11 bases in between. The DNA for the CDR3 is TGTGCCAGTAGTAATGGGTTGCGGGGCTACACCTTC. It is translated as CASSNGLRGYTF.

The chain carries TRBV6-1 and TRBJ1-2, with 11 bases lining up with TRBD1. The ends lost 6 bases at V and 8 bases at J; junction bases unmatched: 5. The CDR3 spans 13 residues. Germline loops: CDR1 MNHNS, CDR2 SASEGT. CDR3 residues: CASRSDRGRGYTF. The DNA for the CDR3 is TGTGCCAGCAGGTCGGACAGGGGGCGAGGCTACACCTTC.

There are a few counts of this clonotype. The rearrangement uses TRBV21-1 and TRBJ1-6; the table gives TRBD1 as D, unverified against the DNA. TRBV21-1 is a listed pseudogene. There are 16 residues in the CDR3. The CDR3: CASSKDWTGGDSPLHF. The CDR3 DNA follows: TGTGCCAGCAGCAAAGATTGGACAGGGGGCGATTCACCCCTCCACTTT.

The chain carries TRBV2 and TRBJ2-4; D perhaps matches TRBD1 (7 bases). Per the germline V gene, CDR1 is SNHLY and CDR2 is FYNNEI. V was cut by 3 bases and J by 2 bases, with 11 bases left in between. This CDR3 is built from 15 residues. The CDR3 is CASSEEGQSKNIQYF. CDR3 coding DNA: TGTGCCAGCAGTGAGGAGGGACAGTCCAAAAACATTCAGTACTTC.

This chain links TRBV6-1 with TRBJ2-7; TRBD2 matches 11 bases. With V trimmed by 8 bases and J by 6 bases, 15 bases remained unmatched. Germline V lookup: CDR1 MNHNS, CDR2 SASEGT. This CDR3 contains 16 residues. The CDR3 sequence is CASSSRLAGGISEQYF. CDR3 DNA sequence: TGTGCCAGCTCGTCCCGGCTAGCGGGAGGAATAAGCGAGCAGTACTTC.

This clonotype was detected only a few times. This chain uses TRBV6-2 or TRBV6-3 with TRBJ1-3, with TRBD1 as a possible D gene (5 bases). The V end lost 6 bases, the J end lost 0 bases, and 18 bases lay between the germline ends. This CDR3 has 17 residues. Per germline, CDR1 MNHEY and CDR2 SVGEGT. CDR3 coding DNA: TGTGCCAGCAGATCCCGGGACCGGCCAAACTCTGGAAACACCATATATTTT. Protein sequence: CASRSRDRPNSGNTIYF.

The chain links TRBV7-2 to TRBJ1-2; 7 positions agree with TRBD1. This CDR3 region has 14 residues. V trimming: 5 bases; J trimming: 2 bases; junction bases outside the gene matches: 5. CDR1 is SGHTA and CDR2 is FQGNSA in the germline V gene. The CDR3 protein is CASSRSTGNYGYTF. CDR3 nucleotide sequence: TGTGCCAGCAGCCGATCGACAGGGAACTATGGCTACACCTTC.

The V and J genes are TRBV25-1 and TRBJ2-2; weak D call: TRBD2 (5 bases). Germline V gives CDR1 MGHDK, CDR2 SYGVNS. V gave up 5 bases and J gave up 7 bases, with 11 bases separating them. The CDR3 consists of 13 residues. CDR3 in DNA: TGTGCCAGCAGTCGACTAACGGGCGGGGAGCTGTTTTTT. It encodes CASSRLTGGELFF.

CDR3 in DNA: TGTGCCAGCAGCTCCAGGGGGGACACTGAAGCTTTCTTT. Its protein is CASSSRGDTEAFF. The rearrangement joins TRBV11-3 to TRBJ1-1, with 7 bases that match TRBD1. Germline V gene lookup returns CDR1 SGHNT and CDR2 YENEEA. The length of the CDR3 is 13 residues. Trimming took 4 bases from V and 3 from J; bases not matched to a gene: 2.

The rearrangement links TRBV2 to TRBJ2-5, with TRBD2 matching 9 bases. This CDR3 region has 16 residues. Germline V gene data show CDR1 as SNHLY and CDR2 as FYNNEI. V lost 5 bases, J lost 1 base, and 8 bases stayed unmatched. The CDR3 DNA reads as TGTGCCAGCAGTTGGGGTGCTAGCGGGGCCCAAGAGACCCAGTACTTC. It specifies CASSWGASGAQETQYF.

The chain recombines TRBV7-8 with TRBJ2-1, with D possibly TRBD1 on 6 matching bases. CDR1 is SGHVS and CDR2 is FQNEAQ in the germline V gene. CDR3 length equals 13 residues. V shed 5 bases and J shed 10 bases, with 15 bases lying between them. The DNA for the CDR3 is TGTGCCAGCAGCCCCGTGACAGGCGCAGAGCAGTTCTTC. Its translation: CASSPVTGAEQFF.

This chain joins TRBV6-1 and TRBJ2-5, with TRBD2 identical over 9 bases. Trimming at V came to 7 bases and at J to 4 bases, leaving 10 bases not matched to a gene. This CDR3 spans 15 amino acids. Germline V gene sequence: CDR1 MNHNS, CDR2 SASEGT. Here the CDR3 DNA reads TGTGCCAGCACGCGGGCGGGAGGGAGGATAGAGACCCAGTACTTC. This gives the protein CASTRAGGRIETQYF.

Regarding this clonotype: It may be a read error: a sequence one base away is much more abundant. The rearrangement links TRBV15 to TRBJ1-1; D gene unclear. Germline V gene data show CDR1 as LNHNV and CDR2 as YYDKDF (reference sequence). V shed 5 bases and J shed 5 bases, with 15 bases lying between them. CDR3 length: 14 amino acids. This chain's CDR3 is CATSAPPSGTEAFF. The CDR3 nucleotides are TGTGCCACCAGCGCCCCACCCTCGGGGACTGAAGCTTTCTTT.

This chain connects TRBV27 to TRBJ2-7, with 15 bases that match TRBD2. There are 16 residues in the CDR3. The junction had 6 bases not matched to a gene; V was cut back by 2 bases and J by 7 bases. CDR1 MNHEY and CDR2 SMNVEV come from the germline V gene (reference sequence). CDR3 region: CASSLGLAGGVMEQYF. The CDR3 region has the DNA TGTGCCAGCAGTTTAGGACTAGCGGGGGGGGTGATGGAGCAGTACTTC.

CDR3 coding DNA: TGCAGTGCTAAGAACCTGGGGCAAAGCTCCTACGAGCAGTACTTC. It is translated as CSAKNLGQSSYEQYF. V usage is TRBV20-1 and J usage is TRBJ2-7; a possible D gene is TRBD1 (5 bases). Germline-derived CDR1 and CDR2 are DFQATT and SNEGSKA (reference sequence). The CDR3 extends over 15 amino acids. Trimming left V 4 bases short and J 0 bases short, with 16 bases between.

V usage is TRBV7-2 and J usage is TRBJ2-7, with no clear D. Per the germline V gene, CDR1 is SGHTA and CDR2 is FQGNSA. The CDR3 loop spans 12 amino acids. The V end was cut by 5 bases, the J end by 3 bases, with 8 bases between. This CDR3 reads CASSVIYYEQYF. The CDR3 DNA is TGTGCCAGCAGCGTCATTTACTACGAGCAGTACTTC.

The chain links TRBV24-1 to TRBJ2-1; 7 bases line up with TRBD1. Germline-derived CDR1 and CDR2 are KGHDR and SFDVKD. The CDR3 is 13 residues long. J lost 11 bases, V lost 0 bases, and 3 bases had no gene match. CDR3 DNA: TGTGCCACCAGTGATTTGAAGACAGGGAAGCAGTTCTTC. Translated: CATSDLKTGKQFF.

The chain combines TRBV29-1 with TRBJ2-2, with 8 bases aligning to TRBD1. This CDR3 comprises 14 residues. Germline V CDR1 and CDR2: SQVTM, ANQGSEA. V dropped 4 bases and J dropped 1; count of bases not matched to a gene: 2. CDR3 sequence: CSVGGQGNTGELFF. The DNA of the CDR3 is TGCAGCGTTGGCGGACAGGGGAACACCGGGGAGCTGTTTTTT.

The chain has TRBV7-8 and TRBJ2-3, with D unclear. There are 13 residues in the CDR3. V gave up 5 bases and J gave up 6 bases, with 12 bases separating them. CDR1 is SGHVS, CDR2 FQNEAQ, per germline. The CDR3, as DNA: TGTGCCAGCAGCCCCCCCCGCGCGGATACGCAGTATTTT. This gives the protein CASSPPRADTQYF.